This T cell receptor beta chain was recovered during a study of cytomegalovirus exposure and HLA in healthy donors. V lost 1 base and J lost 1; bases outside the gene matches: 6. CDR1 SGHDN and CDR2 FVKESK come from the germline V gene. The CDR3 loop spans 16 amino acids. As concerns this clone: Its antigen remains unknown.

Study-level points and caveats: Earlier results showed most TCR beta V segments being productive about 87% or about 30% of the time.

The donors were healthy bone marrow donors. Primers: 60 Vbeta forward and 13 Jbeta reverse. Assay: immunoSEQ multiplex PCR; the TCRdb copy retains only in-frame clones and omits some. The sample yields 150,000 to 200,000 clones, roughly four fifths seen once. This chain connects TRBV14 to TRBJ2-5, with 7 bases identical to TRBD1. The TCR sequence derives from a man aged 45-65 years in good health and CMV-seronegative. The sample comprised PBMCs. CDR3 sequence (DNA): TGTGCCAGCAGCCAAGGGTTCGGGACAGCCCAAGAGACCCAGTACTTC. The encoded protein is CASSQGFGTAQETQYF.